The 10 T cell receptor beta chains listed next were all sequenced from one sample in a study of T cell clonality in common variable immunodeficiency. Produced via immunoSEQ multiplex PCR; TCRdb's table is partial and in-frame only. The sample holds roughly 43,000 clones, and no clone turns up only once. The sample was peripheral blood mononuclear cells. The source is a person between 18 and 75 years old in good health.

Only a few counts were recorded for this clone. CDR3 sequence reads: CASSLSGGEQYF. The sequenced CDR3 bases are TGTGCCAGCAGTTTATCAGGGGGCGAG. The rearrangement joins TRBV27 to TRBJ2-7; tentative D call: TRBD1 (6 bases). The DNA ends 3 residues before the CDR3 does, and the rest of the CDR3 is filled in from the germline J gene. Germline lookup yields CDR1 MNHEY and CDR2 SMNVEV (reference sequence). The V end lost 0 bases, the J end lost 6 bases, and 6 bases lay between the germline ends. This CDR3 spans 12 amino acids.

This clone showed up many times. The CDR3 end falls 3 residues outside the read, so it is completed with the germline J gene. The gene calls are TRBV7-8 and TRBJ1-4; 8 bases fit TRBD1. The germline V gene has CDR1 SGHVS and CDR2 FQNEAQ. Trimming at V came to 3 bases and at J to 7 bases, leaving 4 bases not matched to a gene. This CDR3 is built from 14 residues. This CDR3 is CASSFSDRVEKLFF. Partial CDR3 DNA: TGTGCCAGCAGCTTCTCGGACAGGGTTGAAAAA.

At least ten counts were recorded for this clone. The read gets to within 3 residues of the CDR3 end, and the germline J gene fills in the rest. The genes are TRBV7-6 and TRBJ1-5; no firm D call. This CDR3 is 13 amino acids long. Germline V gene data show CDR1 as SGHVS and CDR2 as FNYEAQ. V was pared by 4 bases and J by 1 base, with 5 bases between. CDR3 loop: CASSSESNQPQHF. The part of the CDR3 DNA that was read is TGTGCCAGCAGCTCAGAAAGCAATCAGCCC.

The sample holds many counts of this clone. The read finishes 3 residues shy of the CDR3 end, and the germline J gene is used to complete it. The genes are TRBV4-1 and TRBJ2-4; 12 bases are shared with TRBD2. Germline-derived CDR1 and CDR2 are MGHRA and YSYEKL. V shed 4 bases, J shed 0 bases, and the junction held 7 bases outside the gene matches. The CDR3 loop spans 18 amino acids. CDR3 in amino acids: CASSPGLAGPLAKNIQYF. The part of the CDR3 DNA that was read is TGCGCCAGCAGCCCCGGACTAGCGGGGCCATTAGCCAAAAACATT.

This clone showed up many times. Read sequence stops 3 residues before the CDR3 end, and the germline J gene provides the missing end. This chain uses TRBV6-4 with TRBJ2-3; D possibly corresponds to TRBD2 (5 bases). The CDR3 runs to 13 residues. CDR1 is MRHNA and CDR2 is SNTAGT in the germline V gene. The V gene lost 4 bases and the J gene lost 1 base, with 6 bases spanning the gap. This CDR3 reads CASSGAGTDTQYF. The covered CDR3 bases are TGTGCCAGCAGTGGAGCGGGCACAGATACG.

This clone was seen repeatedly, ten times or more. The read ends 3 residues early relative to the CDR3; the germline J gene fills the gap. The chain has TRBV15 and TRBJ2-1, with 11 bases that match TRBD2. J gave up 7 bases and V 3 bases, and 8 bases lay outside the gene matches. This CDR3 has 16 amino acids. Germline V gene lookup returns CDR1 LNHNV and CDR2 YYDKDF (reference sequence). Incomplete CDR3 DNA: TGTGCCACCAGCAGGTTTAGCGGGGGGGTAGGAAATGAG. Protein sequence: CATSRFSGGVGNE. The complete CDR3 protein is CATSRFSGGVGNEQFF.

The table lists this clone with many counts. The CDR3 extends 3 residues past the end of the read, so its final part is completed from the germline J gene. The genes are TRBV7-9 and TRBJ2-7; maybe TRBD1 (6 bases). V lost 5 bases, J lost 6 bases, and 17 bases lay in between. The CDR3 totals 14 residues. Germline V CDR1 and CDR2: SEHNR, FQNEAQ (reference sequence). The sequenced CDR3 bases are TGTGCCAGCAGCCACGTTTTGGGGGCTCCCGAG. It is translated as CASSHVLGAPE. The full CDR3 is CASSHVLGAPEQYF.

This clone has ten or more counts. The read ends 3 residues early relative to the CDR3; the germline J gene fills the gap. This sequence joins TRBV5-4 and TRBJ1-2; a possible D gene is TRBD1 (5 bases). Germline assignment: CDR1 SGHNT and CDR2 YYREEE (reference sequence). V was shortened by 3 bases and J by 3 bases, with 15 bases between the two germline ends. The CDR3 is 15 residues long. CDR3 DNA, as far as it was read: TGTGCCAGCAGCTCCTACCTTGGAGGGGACTATGGC. It encodes CASSSYLGGDYG. The whole CDR3 sequence is CASSSYLGGDYGYTF.

This clone was detected a few times. CDR3 DNA (partial): TGTGCCAGCAGTGAAGATAGGTCACGGGGGGGAATAGATACG. This codes for CASSEDRSRGGIDT. The complete CDR3 protein is CASSEDRSRGGIDTQYF. The chain links TRBV2 to TRBJ2-3, with 8 nucleotides matching TRBD2. Read data end 3 residues before the CDR3 end; the end is taken from the germline J gene. The CDR3 contains 17 residues. Losses at the gene ends were 1 base for V and 5 bases for J; bases not matched to a gene: 11. Germline V gives CDR1 SNHLY, CDR2 FYNNEI.

This clone has at least ten counts. The sequenced part of the CDR3 DNA is TGTGCCAGTAGTATAGGTTCAGGAGGGCTAGCGGGAACCTACGAG. This sequence encodes CASSIGSGGLAGTYE. The whole CDR3 region reads CASSIGSGGLAGTYEQYF. The chain is built from TRBV19 and TRBJ2-7, with 9 bases matching TRBD2. The CDR3 end falls 3 residues outside the read, so it is completed with the germline J gene. Unmatched junction bases numbered 12, after V lost 1 base and J lost 2 bases. The germline CDR1 and CDR2 sequences are LNHDA and SQIVND (reference sequence). CDR3 length: 18 residues.